These 21 T cell receptor beta chains originate from one sample sequenced in a study of T-cell reconstitution after alpha-beta-depleted transplantation in children. It was with unique molecular identifiers that the TCRbeta library was prepared. Each CDR3 protein gets one entry after TCRdb re-called the PCR reads with MiXCR. The table records roughly 570,000 distinct CDR3 sequences, around 27% of them present only once. The sample in question was PBMCs, obtained before TCRalphabeta/CD19-depleted stem cell transplant. These receptor sequences come from a boy less than two years old with Wiskott-Aldrich syndrome, due to receive a stem cell transplant.

The V gene is TRBV14, the J gene TRBJ2-1, with TRBD2 identical over 9 bases. The trim removed 2 bases at V and 8 bases at J, leaving 7 bases unmatched. The CDR3 is made up of 15 amino acids. Germline loops: CDR1 SGHDN, CDR2 FVKESK. In DNA form, the CDR3 reads TGTGCCAGCAGCCAACATCTAGCGGGACTCGATGAGCAGTTCTTC. Protein sequence: CASSQHLAGLDEQFF.

This clonotype was recorded a few times. The V call is TRBV4-2, the J call TRBJ2-5, with D unclear. Germline-derived CDR1 and CDR2 are LGHNA and YNFKEQ. Trimming stripped 1 base from V and 5 bases from J, with 8 bases between. The CDR3 is 13 residues long. The CDR3 protein is CASSQGLIETQYF. As DNA, the CDR3 is TGTGCCAGCAGCCAAGGACTGATTGAGACCCAGTACTTC.

The chain couples TRBV20-1 to TRBJ2-7; TRBD2 agrees at 9 bases. Looked up from germline, CDR1 is DFQATT and CDR2 is SNEGSKA (reference sequence). There are 15 residues in the CDR3. J gave up 1 base and V 3 bases, and 7 bases lay outside the gene matches. The CDR3 sequence: CSASSGGATSYEQYF. The CDR3 DNA follows: TGCAGTGCTAGTAGCGGGGGCGCTACTTCCTACGAGCAGTACTTC.

The sample holds a few counts of this clonotype. The CDR3 DNA is TGTGCCAGCAGCGTCGAGGGACAGGGGCGCTCCTACAATGAGCAGTTCTTC. The encoded protein is CASSVEGQGRSYNEQFF. The chain employs TRBV9 and TRBJ2-1; 10 nucleotides align to TRBD1. Trimming at V came to 2 bases and at J to 0 bases, leaving 5 bases not matched to a gene. Germline CDR1 SGDLS, CDR2 YYNGEE. This CDR3 region has 17 residues. The full variable domain, its missing parts supplied by reference TRBV9 and TRBJ2-1, is DSGVTQTPKHLITATGQRVTLRCSPRSGDLSVYWYQQSLDQGLQFLIQYYNGEERAKGNILERFSAQQFPDLHSELNLSSLELGDSALYFCASSVEGQGRSYNEQFFGPGTRLTVL.

This clonotype has a handful of counts. The CDR3 sequence is CSARLITSTDTQYF. The CDR3 bases are TGCAGTGCTAGACTGATTACTAGCACAGATACGCAGTATTTT. V usage is TRBV20-1 and J usage is TRBJ2-3; D remains unclear. The germline V and J ends were trimmed by 2 bases and 0 bases, with 9 bases remaining between them. The CDR3 sequence is 14 residues long. CDR1 DFQATT and CDR2 SNEGSKA come from the germline V gene (reference sequence).

The gene calls are TRBV15 and TRBJ1-2, with 7 bases that match TRBD1. CDR1 LNHNV and CDR2 YYDKDF come from the germline V gene (reference sequence). After removal of 0 bases from V and 2 bases from J, the junction contained 6 bases not matched to a gene. The CDR3 is 16 amino acids. The CDR3 DNA sequence: TGTGCCACCAGCAGAGATTTTACAGGGGCAAACTATGGCTACACCTTC. Amino acids: CATSRDFTGANYGYTF.

The CDR3 DNA reads as TGTGCCATCGGGAGGGTGGCAGAAAAACCCGCTAACTATGGCTACACCTTC. Protein sequence: CAIGRVAEKPANYGYTF. This chain uses TRBV7-9 with TRBJ1-2; unclear D gene. Per the germline V gene, CDR1 is SEHNR and CDR2 is FQNEAQ (reference sequence). V was pared by 10 bases and J by 0 bases, with 24 bases between. This CDR3 has 17 residues. Looking up the rest from reference TRBV7-9 and TRBJ1-2 gives the full variable domain: DTGVSQNPRHKITKRGQNVTFRCDPISEHNRLYWYRQTLGQGPEFLTYFQNEAQLEKSRLLSDRFSAERPKGSFSTLEIQRTEQGDSAMYLCAIGRVAEKPANYGYTFGSGTRLTVV.

The chain has TRBV5-1 and TRBJ2-1; the D call may be TRBD1 or TRBD2 (5 bases each). V was clipped by 2 bases and J by 8 bases, with 11 bases between them. Germline-derived CDR1 and CDR2 are SGHRS and YFSETQ. CDR3 length: 13 residues. CDR3 coding DNA: TGCGCCAGCAGCTTCGGTGGGGACGATGAGCAGTTCTTC. Protein: CASSFGGDDEQFF.

The rearrangement joins TRBV6-5 to TRBJ2-7; possibly TRBD1 or TRBD2 for D (5 bases each). Trimming cost V 4 bases and J 0 bases, with 16 bases left between them. The germline gives CDR1 MNHEY, CDR2 SVGAGI. CDR3 length equals 16 residues. The CDR3 protein is CASSFPDRGFSYEQYF. The CDR3 DNA reads TGTGCCAGCAGTTTCCCCGACAGAGGGTTCTCCTACGAGCAGTACTTC.

The chain has TRBV20-1 and TRBJ1-1; unclear D gene. Germline V CDR1 and CDR2: DFQATT, SNEGSKA (reference sequence). V lost 2 bases and J 3 bases, leaving 16 bases between the germline ends. This CDR3 is 15 amino acids long. The CDR3 loop is CSARTIDGRYTEAFF. CDR3 sequence (DNA): TGCAGTGCTAGAACGATCGACGGTCGGTACACTGAAGCTTTCTTT.

This sequence joins TRBV21-1 and TRBJ2-7. TRBV21-1 is a pseudogene segment. CDR3 length: 13 residues. As DNA, the CDR3 is TGTGCCAGCAGCAATTTGGCCGACTACGAGCAGTACTTC. This translates into CASSNLADYEQYF.

The chain employs TRBV5-6 and TRBJ2-1; TRBD2 aligns across 9 bases. Looked up from germline, CDR1 is SGHDT and CDR2 is YYEEEE. With 2 bases clipped from V and 2 bases from J, the junction kept 2 bases outside the gene matches. The CDR3 runs 15 residues. The CDR3 nucleotides are TGTGCCAGCAGCTTAAGGACTAGCGCCTACAATGAGCAGTTCTTC. It codes for CASSLRTSAYNEQFF.

This clonotype was found a few times. The chain has TRBV7-2 and TRBJ2-3, with unresolved D. Germline lookup yields CDR1 SGHTA and CDR2 FQGNSA. V gave up 1 base and J gave up 4 bases, with 9 bases separating them. This CDR3 has 14 amino acids. The CDR3 DNA reads as TGTGCCAGCAGCTTAGTGGTAGCAGCAGATACGCAGTATTTT. Translated, it gives CASSLVVAADTQYF.

The chain is built from TRBV7-2 and TRBJ2-3, with TRBD2 identical over 7 bases. V was pared by 4 bases and J by 0 bases, with 10 bases of the junction left unmatched. The CDR3 has 17 amino acids. Germline CDR1 SGHTA, CDR2 FQGNSA. This CDR3 reads CASSYPALATSTDTQYF. As DNA, the CDR3 is TGTGCCAGCAGCTACCCGGCACTAGCGACTAGCACAGATACGCAGTATTTT.

A few counts support this clonotype. This rearrangement joins TRBV9 to TRBJ2-1, with 7 bases aligning to TRBD2. The CDR3 is made up of 14 amino acids. Germline trimming cut 2 bases from V and 6 bases from J; bases unmatched to any gene: 5. In germline, CDR1 is SGDLS, CDR2 YYNGEE. The CDR3 DNA reads TGTGCCAGCAGCGTGGGGGGGATAACCAATGAGCAGTTCTTC. Translating it yields CASSVGGITNEQFF.

Regarding this clonotype: As the CDR3 is not closed by the conserved phenylalanine or tryptophan, this likely results from a read error. It is unclear where the CDR3 begins or ends on the DNA, so no DNA is shown, and the CDR3 is as TCRdb lists it. The chain links TRBV27 to TRBJ1-2; TRBD1 is the table's D call, not checked against the DNA. Germline V gene lookup returns CDR1 MNHEY and CDR2 SMNVEV (reference sequence). The CDR3 length is 14 residues, termini included. CDR3 protein: CASSSYPGTGKLEI.

This chain links TRBV2 with TRBJ2-1; possible D gene TRBD1, 6 bases. The CDR3 is 12 amino acids. Germline V gives CDR1 SNHLY, CDR2 FYNNEI. Trimming removed 6 bases from V and 7 bases from J, with 10 bases in between. The CDR3 coding sequence is TGTGCCAGCAGATACAGGGTGAATGAGCAGTTCTTC. This codes for CASRYRVNEQFF.

The V and J genes are TRBV5-1 and TRBJ2-3; no reliable D call. Germline V gene sequence: CDR1 SGHRS, CDR2 YFSETQ. The CDR3 has 12 residues. Trimming took 4 bases from V and 5 from J, leaving 8 bases between them. Written as DNA, the CDR3 is TGCGCCAGCAGCAACCTAGGAGATACGCAGTATTTT. Amino acids: CASSNLGDTQYF.

The CDR3 region is CASSLRDSNYGYTF. The CDR3 DNA reads TGCGCCAGCAGCTTACGGGACAGTAACTATGGCTACACCTTC. The gene calls are TRBV5-1 and TRBJ1-2; 7 bases align to TRBD1. This CDR3 has 14 residues. V was clipped by 2 bases and J by 1 base; unmatched bases: 2. Germline assignment: CDR1 SGHRS and CDR2 YFSETQ.

The chain carries TRBV20-1 and TRBJ2-7; 8 nucleotides align to TRBD2. Trimming cost V 5 bases and J 2 bases; bases outside gene matches: 8. This CDR3 is built from 14 residues. CDR1 DFQATT and CDR2 SNEGSKA come from the germline V gene (reference sequence). CDR3 region: CSARPGTRTYEQYF. In DNA form, the CDR3 reads TGCAGTGCTCGACCCGGGACTAGGACCTACGAGCAGTACTTC.

This clonotype was seen a handful of times. V usage is TRBV27 and J usage is TRBJ2-7, with a possible D match to TRBD2 (5 bases). This CDR3 comprises 12 residues. Per germline, CDR1 MNHEY and CDR2 SMNVEV (reference sequence). Trimming removed 8 bases at V and 6 bases at J, with 14 bases between. The CDR3, as DNA: TGTGCCAGCCTTAGTAACGGAGGCGAGCAGTACTTC. It codes for CASLSNGGEQYF.